Below are 14 T cell receptor beta chains sequenced from a single sample in a study of cytomegalovirus exposure and HLA in healthy donors. PCR primers comprised 60 Vbeta and 13 Jbeta primers. Some clones are missing from TCRdb's copy, which holds only in-frame ones; the method was immunoSEQ multiplex PCR. Here the sample spans more than 200,000 clones, around 80% being singletons. Source material: PBMCs. The source is a girl aged 2 to 10 in good health and CMV-seronegative.

The chain uses TRBV5-6 and TRBJ2-3; tentative D call: TRBD1 (6 bases). The CDR3 runs to 17 residues. Germline V lookup: CDR1 SGHDT, CDR2 YYEEEE. Trimming took 1 base from V and 2 from J, leaving 17 bases between them. The CDR3 loop reads CASSLRFRHRVTDTQYF. The CDR3 coding sequence is TGTGCCAGCAGCTTGAGGTTTAGGCACAGGGTCACAGATACGCAGTATTTT.

The rearrangement joins TRBV28 to TRBJ2-7; TRBD1 agrees at 7 bases. The length of the CDR3 is 13 residues. CDR1 is MDHEN and CDR2 is SYDVKM in the germline V gene. V was pared by 9 bases and J by 2 bases, with 7 bases of the junction left unmatched. CDR3 in DNA: TGTGCCAGTATGACAGGGCGCACCTACGAGCAGTACTTC. Protein: CASMTGRTYEQYF.

This clone has just one count. V gene TRBV29-1 combines with J gene TRBJ2-7; perhaps TRBD1 as D (8 bases). V dropped 4 bases and J dropped 5 bases, with 12 bases sitting between them. Germline CDR1 SQVTM, CDR2 ANQGSEA. This CDR3 is built from 12 residues. The CDR3 spells CSVAQGGNEQYF. CDR3 DNA: TGCAGCGTTGCACAGGGGGGGAACGAGCAGTACTTC.

The V and J genes are TRBV11-3 and TRBJ2-1; TRBD2 matches 9 bases. Trimming cost V 5 bases and J 4 bases; bases outside gene matches: 15. Germline V gives CDR1 SGHNT, CDR2 YENEEA. The CDR3 runs to 18 residues. The CDR3 region has the DNA TGTGCCAGCAGCCTCGGGCTAGCGGGAAGCCCCCCTTACAATGAGCAGTTCTTC. It yields the protein CASSLGLAGSPPYNEQFF.

This clone was recorded only once. The chain has TRBV19 and TRBJ2-7; D might be TRBD2 (5 bases). The CDR3 is made up of 14 amino acids. Germline V gene data show CDR1 as LNHDA and CDR2 as SQIVND (reference sequence). The V gene lost 6 bases and the J gene lost 7 bases, with 19 bases spanning the gap. Here the CDR3 DNA reads TGTGCCAGTAGCAAAGGGAGCCCCTCGGGGGAGCAGTACTTC. This sequence encodes CASSKGSPSGEQYF.

The chain has TRBV4-1 and TRBJ2-2, with a weak D call TRBD2 (5 bases). V was shortened by 8 bases and J by 10 bases, with 26 bases between the two germline ends. This CDR3 has 16 residues. Germline assignment: CDR1 MGHRA and CDR2 YSYEKL. The CDR3 spells CASGPFVGAGSPELFF. CDR3 nucleotides: TGCGCCAGCGGCCCTTTTGTAGGTGCGGGCTCTCCGGAGCTGTTTTTT.

DNA for the CDR3: TGTGCCATCAGTGAGTCGACGGGCTACGAGCAGTACTTC. It encodes CAISESTGYEQYF. The V call is TRBV10-3, the J call TRBJ2-7; the D is unclear. Trimming shortened V by 0 bases and J by 3 bases, and 6 bases separated the two germline ends. This CDR3 is built from 13 residues. Germline V gene data show CDR1 as ENHRY and CDR2 as SYGVKD.

The chain recombines TRBV4-1 with TRBJ2-3, with D possibly being TRBD2 (6 bases). The V end was cut by 1 base, the J end by 4 bases, with 24 bases between. From germline, CDR1 is MGHRA and CDR2 YSYEKL. The CDR3 has 19 residues. Written as DNA, the CDR3 is TGCGCCAGCAGCCAAGGGGAGTTGACGGGGACTCTTTTTTCAGATACGCAGTATTTT. Translated: CASSQGELTGTLFSDTQYF.

The V gene is TRBV2, the J gene TRBJ1-2; D gene unclear. This CDR3 has 13 amino acids. CDR1 is SNHLY and CDR2 is FYNNEI in the germline V gene. Trimming cost V 2 bases and J 3 bases, with 7 bases left between them. CDR3: CASSESGHYGYTF. Here the CDR3 DNA reads TGTGCCAGCAGTGAATCCGGTCACTATGGCTACACCTTC.

This clone showed up just once. The genes are TRBV7-8 and TRBJ2-2; 7 nucleotides align to TRBD2. V was pared by 1 base and J by 0 bases, with 11 bases of the junction left unmatched. The length of the CDR3 is 19 residues. In germline, CDR1 is SGHVS, CDR2 FQNEAQ. The CDR3 protein is CASSLVFLTSRSNTGELFF. In DNA, the CDR3 is TGTGCCAGCAGCTTAGTTTTTTTGACTAGCAGGTCGAACACCGGGGAGCTGTTTTTT.

This clone showed up just a few times. The V and J genes are TRBV25-1 and TRBJ2-5; TRBD1 matches at 8 bases. CDR3 length: 13 residues. Germline-derived CDR1 and CDR2 are MGHDK and SYGVNS. V was pared by 5 bases and J by 4 bases, with 3 bases of the junction left unmatched. CDR3 sequence reads: CASSRQGSETQYF. CDR3 bases: TGTGCCAGCAGTAGACAGGGGTCAGAGACCCAGTACTTC.

This clone has more than one count but fewer than ten. This chain links TRBV4-1 with TRBJ2-2; TRBD1 aligns across 9 bases. V lost 0 bases, J lost 5 bases, and 10 bases stayed unmatched. The CDR3 covers 18 residues. The germline V gene has CDR1 MGHRA and CDR2 YSYEKL. This CDR3 reads CASSQDGPGQGWTGELFF. The CDR3 bases are TGCGCCAGCAGCCAAGATGGGCCGGGACAGGGTTGGACCGGGGAGCTGTTTTTT.

V usage is TRBV5-1 and J usage is TRBJ2-1; 9 nucleotides agree with TRBD2. CDR3 length: 17 amino acids. The germline V gene has CDR1 SGHRS and CDR2 YFSETQ. V dropped 0 bases and J dropped 9; count of bases not matched to a gene: 13. The CDR3 region is CASSLGSSAGGPGEQFF. In DNA, the CDR3 is TGCGCCAGCAGCTTGGGGTCGAGCGCGGGAGGGCCTGGTGAGCAGTTCTTC.

The CDR3 DNA reads TGTGCCAGCAGTTACTCCTCGAGGGAGGACTACGAGCAGTACTTC. Translated: CASSYSSREDYEQYF. V is TRBV6-5 and J is TRBJ2-7; a weak D match, TRBD2 (6 bases). Trimming stripped 0 bases from V and 3 bases from J, with 12 bases between. The length of the CDR3 is 15 residues. CDR1 and CDR2 from the germline V gene are MNHEY and SVGAGI.